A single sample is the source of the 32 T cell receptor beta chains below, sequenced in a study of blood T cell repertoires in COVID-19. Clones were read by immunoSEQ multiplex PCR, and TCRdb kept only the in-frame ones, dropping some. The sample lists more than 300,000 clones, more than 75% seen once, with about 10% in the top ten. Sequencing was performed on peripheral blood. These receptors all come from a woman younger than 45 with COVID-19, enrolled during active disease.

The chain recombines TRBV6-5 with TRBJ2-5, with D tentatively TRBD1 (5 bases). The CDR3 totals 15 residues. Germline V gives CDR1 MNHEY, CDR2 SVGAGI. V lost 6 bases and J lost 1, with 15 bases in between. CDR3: CASRPPLGPQETQYF. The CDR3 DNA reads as TGTGCCAGCAGACCTCCGTTGGGGCCCCAAGAGACCCAGTACTTC.

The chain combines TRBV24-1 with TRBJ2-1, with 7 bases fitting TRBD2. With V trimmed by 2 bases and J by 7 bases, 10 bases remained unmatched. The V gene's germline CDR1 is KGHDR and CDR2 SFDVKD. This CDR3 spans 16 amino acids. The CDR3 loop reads CATSDSASGRPNEQFF. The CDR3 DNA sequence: TGTGCCACCAGTGATTCGGCTAGCGGACGTCCGAATGAGCAGTTCTTC.

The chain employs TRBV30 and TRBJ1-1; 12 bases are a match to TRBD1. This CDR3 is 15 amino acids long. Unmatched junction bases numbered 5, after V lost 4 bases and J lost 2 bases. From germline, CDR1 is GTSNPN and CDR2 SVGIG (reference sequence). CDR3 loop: CAWKGQGASNTEAFF. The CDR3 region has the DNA TGTGCCTGGAAGGGACAGGGGGCTTCAAACACTGAAGCTTTCTTT.

For the CDR3, the DNA is TGTGCCAGCAGCCCCCAAATAGCGGGAGTCCCAGATACGCAGTATTTT. As protein: CASSPQIAGVPDTQYF. J is TRBJ2-3 and V is TRBV13; 9 bases agree with TRBD2. The CDR3 loop spans 16 amino acids. Per the germline V gene, CDR1 is PRHDT and CDR2 is FYEKMQ (reference sequence). J lost 4 bases, V lost 5 bases, and 10 bases had no gene match.

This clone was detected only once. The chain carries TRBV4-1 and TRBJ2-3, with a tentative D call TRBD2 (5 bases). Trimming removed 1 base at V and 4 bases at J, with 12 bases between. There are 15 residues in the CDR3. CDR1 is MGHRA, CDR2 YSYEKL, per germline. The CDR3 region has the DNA TGCGCCAGCAGCCAAGTTGGCGGGTTGGCAGATACGCAGTATTTT. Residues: CASSQVGGLADTQYF.

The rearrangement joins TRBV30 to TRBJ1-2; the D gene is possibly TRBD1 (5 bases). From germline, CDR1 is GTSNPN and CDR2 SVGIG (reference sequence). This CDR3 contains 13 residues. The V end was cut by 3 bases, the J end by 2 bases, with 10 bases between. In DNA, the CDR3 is TGTGCCTGGAGCGCCTCAGGGAACTATGGCTACACCTTC. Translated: CAWSASGNYGYTF.

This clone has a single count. The CDR3 coding sequence is TGTGCCAGCAACCCGGGTCTAGCGGGCAGAAATGAGCAGTTCTTC. Its translation: CASNPGLAGRNEQFF. J is TRBJ2-1 and V is TRBV7-3; 8 nucleotides line up with TRBD2. The trim removed 7 bases at V and 7 bases at J, leaving 12 bases unmatched. The CDR3 totals 15 residues. Germline CDR1 SGHTA, CDR2 FQGTGA.

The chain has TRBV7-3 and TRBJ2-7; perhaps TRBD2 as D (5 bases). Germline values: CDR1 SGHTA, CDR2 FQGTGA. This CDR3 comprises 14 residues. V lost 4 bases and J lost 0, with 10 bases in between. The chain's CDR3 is CASSSEASSYEQYF. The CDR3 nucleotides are TGTGCCAGCAGCTCGGAGGCGAGCTCCTACGAGCAGTACTTC.

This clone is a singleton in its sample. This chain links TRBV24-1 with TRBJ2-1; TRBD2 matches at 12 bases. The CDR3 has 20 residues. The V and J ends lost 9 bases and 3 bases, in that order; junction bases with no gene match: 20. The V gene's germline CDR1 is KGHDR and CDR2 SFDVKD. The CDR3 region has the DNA TGTGCCACCTCGGGACACCCGGGGAGGAAGGGACTAGCGGGCTACAATGAGCAGTTCTTC. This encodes CATSGHPGRKGLAGYNEQFF.

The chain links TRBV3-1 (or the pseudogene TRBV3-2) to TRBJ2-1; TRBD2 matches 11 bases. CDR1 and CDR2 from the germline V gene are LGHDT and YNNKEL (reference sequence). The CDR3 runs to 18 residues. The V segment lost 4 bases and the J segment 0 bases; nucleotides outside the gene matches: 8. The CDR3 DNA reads TGTGCCAGCAGCCCGGGGACTAGCGGCTGGAGCTCCTACAATGAGCAGTTCTTC. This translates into CASSPGTSGWSSYNEQFF.

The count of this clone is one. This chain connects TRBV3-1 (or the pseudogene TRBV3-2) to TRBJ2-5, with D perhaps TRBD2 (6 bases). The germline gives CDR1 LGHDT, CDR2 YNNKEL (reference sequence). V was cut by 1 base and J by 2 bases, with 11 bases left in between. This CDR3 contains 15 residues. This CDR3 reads CASSQAAGRQETQYF. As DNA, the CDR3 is TGTGCCAGCAGCCAAGCCGCGGGGCGACAAGAGACCCAGTACTTC.

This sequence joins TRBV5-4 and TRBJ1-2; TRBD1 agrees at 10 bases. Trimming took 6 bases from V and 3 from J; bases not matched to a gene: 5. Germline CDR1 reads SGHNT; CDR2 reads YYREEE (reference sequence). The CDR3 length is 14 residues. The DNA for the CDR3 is TGTGCCAGCACCCGGACAGGGGGGGACTATGGCTACACCTTC. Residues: CASTRTGGDYGYTF.

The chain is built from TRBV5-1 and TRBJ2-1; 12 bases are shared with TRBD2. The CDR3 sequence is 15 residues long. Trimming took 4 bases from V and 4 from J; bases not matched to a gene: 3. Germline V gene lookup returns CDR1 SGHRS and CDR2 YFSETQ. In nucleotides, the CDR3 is TGCGCCAGCAGCCCACTAGCGGGAGGATACAATGAGCAGTTCTTC. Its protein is CASSPLAGGYNEQFF.

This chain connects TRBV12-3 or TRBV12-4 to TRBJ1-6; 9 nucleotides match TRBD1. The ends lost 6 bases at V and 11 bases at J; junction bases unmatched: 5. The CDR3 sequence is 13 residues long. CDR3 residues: CASSTGQGTPLHF. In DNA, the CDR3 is TGTGCCAGCAGCACGGGACAGGGTACACCCCTCCACTTT.

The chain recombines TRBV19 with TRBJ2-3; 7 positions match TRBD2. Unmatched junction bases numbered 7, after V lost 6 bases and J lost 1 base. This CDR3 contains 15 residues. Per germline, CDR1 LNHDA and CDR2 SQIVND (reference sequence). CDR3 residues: CASRLLARRTDTQYF. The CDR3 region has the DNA TGTGCCAGTAGACTACTAGCGCGACGCACAGATACGCAGTATTTT.

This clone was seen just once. DNA for the CDR3: TGTGCCAGCAGCGATGGGAGCTCTAATGAAAAACTGTTTTTT. As protein: CASSDGSSNEKLFF. The V call is TRBV7-9, the J call TRBJ1-4; D not certain. V was pared by 5 bases and J by 3 bases, with 10 bases between. The germline gives CDR1 SEHNR, CDR2 FQNEAQ (reference sequence). CDR3 length: 14 residues.

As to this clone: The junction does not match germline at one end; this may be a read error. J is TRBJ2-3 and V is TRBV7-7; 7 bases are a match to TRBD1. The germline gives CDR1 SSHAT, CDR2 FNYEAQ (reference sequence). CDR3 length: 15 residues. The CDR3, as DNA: TGTGCTAGCAGCTTAGTAGGGGGCGCAACAGATACGCAGTATTTT. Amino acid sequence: CASSLVGGATDTQYF.

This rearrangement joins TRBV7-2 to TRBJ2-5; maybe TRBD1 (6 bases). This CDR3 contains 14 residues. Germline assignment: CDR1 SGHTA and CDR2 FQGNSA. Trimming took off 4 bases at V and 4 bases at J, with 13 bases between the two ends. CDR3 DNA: TGTGCCAGCAGCTCAACCGGGACAACAGAGACCCAGTACTTC. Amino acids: CASSSTGTTETQYF.

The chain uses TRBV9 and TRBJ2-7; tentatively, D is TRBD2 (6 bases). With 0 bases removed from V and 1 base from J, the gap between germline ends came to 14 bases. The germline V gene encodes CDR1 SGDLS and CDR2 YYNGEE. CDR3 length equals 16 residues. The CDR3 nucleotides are TGTGCCAGCAGCGTAGGAGGTGGGACTGCTTCCTACGAGCAGTACTTC. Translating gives CASSVGGGTASYEQYF.

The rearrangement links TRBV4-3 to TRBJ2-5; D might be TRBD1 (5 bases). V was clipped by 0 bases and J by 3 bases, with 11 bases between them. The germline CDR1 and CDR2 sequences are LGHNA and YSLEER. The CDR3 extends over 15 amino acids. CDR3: CASSQDPGSEETQYF. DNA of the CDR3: TGCGCCAGCAGCCAAGATCCAGGGTCGGAAGAGACCCAGTACTTC.

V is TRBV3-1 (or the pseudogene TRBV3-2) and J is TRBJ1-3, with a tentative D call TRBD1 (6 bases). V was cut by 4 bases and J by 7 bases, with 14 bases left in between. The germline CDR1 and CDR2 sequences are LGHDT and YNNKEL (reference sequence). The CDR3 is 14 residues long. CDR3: CASSLRGTRNTIYF. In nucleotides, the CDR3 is TGTGCCAGCAGCCTTAGGGGGACCAGGAACACCATATATTTT.

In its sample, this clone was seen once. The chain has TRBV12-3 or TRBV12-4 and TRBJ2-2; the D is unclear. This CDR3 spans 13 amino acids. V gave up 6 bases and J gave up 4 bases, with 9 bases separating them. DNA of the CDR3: TGTGCCAGCAGCCGCTCGGGCACCGGGGAGCTGTTTTTT. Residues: CASSRSGTGELFF.

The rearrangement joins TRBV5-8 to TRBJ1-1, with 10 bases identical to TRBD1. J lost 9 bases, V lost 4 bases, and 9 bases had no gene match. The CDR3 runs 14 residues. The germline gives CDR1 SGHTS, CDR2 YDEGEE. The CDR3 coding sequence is TGTGCCAGCAGCGAAAGACAGGGGGCACATCAAGCTTTCTTT. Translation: CASSERQGAHQAFF.

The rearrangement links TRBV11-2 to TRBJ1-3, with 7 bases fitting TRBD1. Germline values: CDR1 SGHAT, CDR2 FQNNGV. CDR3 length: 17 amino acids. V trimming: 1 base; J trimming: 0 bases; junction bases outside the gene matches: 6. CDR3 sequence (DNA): TGTGCCAGCAGCTTAGGAGGGACAGCATTCTCTGGAAACACCATATATTTT. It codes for CASSLGGTAFSGNTIYF.

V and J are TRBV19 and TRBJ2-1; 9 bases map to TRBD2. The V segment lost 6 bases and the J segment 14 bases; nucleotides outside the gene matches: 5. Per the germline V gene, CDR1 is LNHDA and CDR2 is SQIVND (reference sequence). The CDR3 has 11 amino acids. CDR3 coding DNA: TGTGCCAGTAGCGCAGGGACTAGCAAGTTCTTC. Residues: CASSAGTSKFF. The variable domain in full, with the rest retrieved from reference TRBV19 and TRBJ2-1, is DGGITQSPKYLFRKEGQNVTLSCEQNLNHDAMYWYRQDPGQGLRLIYYSQIVNDFQKGDIAEGYSVSREKKESFPLTVTSAQKNPTAFYLCASSAGTSKFFGPGTRLTVL.

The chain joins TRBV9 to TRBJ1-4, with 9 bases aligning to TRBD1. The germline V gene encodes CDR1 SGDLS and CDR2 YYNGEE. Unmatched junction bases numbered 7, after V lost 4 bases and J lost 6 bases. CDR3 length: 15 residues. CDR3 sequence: CASSTSTGGDEKLFF. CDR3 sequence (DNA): TGTGCCAGCAGCACCTCGACAGGGGGGGATGAAAAACTGTTTTTT.

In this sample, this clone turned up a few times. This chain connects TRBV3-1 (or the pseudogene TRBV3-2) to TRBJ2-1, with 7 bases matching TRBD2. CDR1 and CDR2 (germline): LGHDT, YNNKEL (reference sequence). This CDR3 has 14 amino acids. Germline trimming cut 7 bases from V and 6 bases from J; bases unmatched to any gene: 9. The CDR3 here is CASNHAGVGNEQFF. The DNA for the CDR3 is TGTGCCAGCAATCACGCGGGAGTAGGCAATGAGCAGTTCTTC.

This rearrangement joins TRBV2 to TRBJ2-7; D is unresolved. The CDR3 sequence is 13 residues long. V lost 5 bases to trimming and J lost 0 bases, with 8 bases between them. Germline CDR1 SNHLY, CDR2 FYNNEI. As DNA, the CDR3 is TGTGCCAGCAGTCCAGGTTACTCCTACGAGCAGTACTTC. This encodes CASSPGYSYEQYF.

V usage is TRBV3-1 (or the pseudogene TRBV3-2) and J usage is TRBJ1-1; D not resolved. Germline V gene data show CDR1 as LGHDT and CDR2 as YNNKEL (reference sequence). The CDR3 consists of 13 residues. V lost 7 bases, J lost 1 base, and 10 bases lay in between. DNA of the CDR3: TGTGCCAGCACATTGACAAGGAACACTGAAGCTTTCTTT. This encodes CASTLTRNTEAFF.

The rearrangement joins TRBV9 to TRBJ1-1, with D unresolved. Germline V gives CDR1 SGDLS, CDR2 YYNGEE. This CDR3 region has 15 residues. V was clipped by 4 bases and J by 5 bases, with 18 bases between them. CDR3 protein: CASSPQDLLWTEAFF. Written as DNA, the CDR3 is TGTGCCAGCAGCCCTCAGGATCTGCTGTGGACTGAAGCTTTCTTT. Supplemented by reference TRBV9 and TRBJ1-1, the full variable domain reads DSGVTQTPKHLITATGQRVTLRCSPRSGDLSVYWYQQSLDQGLQFLIQYYNGEERAKGNILERFSAQQFPDLHSELNLSSLELGDSALYFCASSPQDLLWTEAFFGQGTRLTVV.

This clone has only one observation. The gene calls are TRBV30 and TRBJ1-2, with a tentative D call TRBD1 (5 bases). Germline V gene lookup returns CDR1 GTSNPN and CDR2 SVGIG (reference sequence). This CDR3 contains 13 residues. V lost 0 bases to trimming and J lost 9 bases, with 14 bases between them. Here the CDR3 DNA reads TGTGCCTGGAGTGTAGATTTCCCAGGGAGCTACACCTTC. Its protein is CAWSVDFPGSYTF.

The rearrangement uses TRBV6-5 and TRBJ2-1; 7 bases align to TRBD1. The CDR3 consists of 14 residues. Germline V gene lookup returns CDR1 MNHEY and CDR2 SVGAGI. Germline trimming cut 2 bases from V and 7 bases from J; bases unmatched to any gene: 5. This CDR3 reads CASSYRTGANEQFF. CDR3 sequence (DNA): TGTGCCAGCAGTTACCGAACAGGGGCGAATGAGCAGTTCTTC.